The rows below give T cell receptor beta chains drawn from one sample of a study of shared clonotypes between healthy human individuals. TCRdb keeps only in-frame clones here, not all; method: immunoSEQ multiplex PCR. This sample carries millions of clones, roughly 94% of them seen once, and the ten largest clones take around 0.13%. The material sequenced was naive CD4+ T cells sorted from blood. Receptors were obtained from a man aged 18 to 30 in good health. Both conserved end residues are part of each CDR3. D genes are given only for firm matches. Part of the rows lack a size; the others show once, few, many or a class for expanded clones.

abundance | j_gene | d_gene | v_gene | CDR3nt | CDR3aa
NA | TRBJ1-6 | NA | TRBV10-3 | TGTGCCATCAGCGACCGAGAGGGGAATTCACCCCTCCACTTT | CAISDREGNSPLHF
NA | TRBJ2-3 | NA | TRBV19 | TGTGCCAGTAGTAGTGGGGGCCTCACAGATACGCAGTATTTT | CASSSGGLTDTQYF
NA | TRBJ1-2 | TRBD1 | TRBV28 | TGTGCCAGCAGTGGCCGGGACAGAAAGTTATATTTC | CASSGRDRKLYF
NA | TRBJ2-1 | TRBD2 | TRBV7-2 | TGTGCCAGCAGCTTTGGACTAGCGGGAGGGGTTGAGCAGTTCTTC | CASSFGLAGGVEQFF
NA | TRBJ2-7 | TRBD1 | TRBV7-2 | TGTGCCAGCAGCTTAGGTGGGACAGTCTACGAGCAGTACTTC | CASSLGGTVYEQYF
NA | TRBJ2-7 | TRBD1 | TRBV4-1 | TGCGCCAGCAGCCAACCCCGACAGGGCGTATTCTCCTACGAGCAGTACTTC | CASSQPRQGVFSYEQYF
NA | TRBJ1-1 | NA | TRBV28 | TGTGCCAGCAAAGACAGTACGAACACTGAAGCTTTCTTT | CASKDSTNTEAFF
once | TRBJ2-3 | NA | TRBV5-1 | TGCGCCAGCAGTGGCGGAACTAGCACAGATACGCAGTATTTT | CASSGGTSTDTQYF
NA | TRBJ2-7 | NA | TRBV4-3 | TGCGCCAGCAGCCAAGATTTTGGATTCTCCTACGAGCAGTACTTC | CASSQDFGFSYEQYF
NA | TRBJ2-7 | NA | TRBV7-9 | TGTGCCAGCAGCTCCTGGCAGGCTGTAGACGAGCAGTACTTC | CASSSWQAVDEQYF
NA | TRBJ2-3 | TRBD2 | TRBV5-4 | TGTGCCAGCAGCCCGGGAGGTACAGATACGCAGTATTTT | CASSPGGTDTQYF
NA | TRBJ2-7 | TRBD1 | TRBV5-6 | TGTGCCAGCAGCTTGGGACAGGGTGTCTACGAGCAGTACTTC | CASSLGQGVYEQYF
NA | TRBJ1-3 | NA | TRBV7-8 | TGTGCCAGCAGCAAATGGTTTACCTCTGGAAACACCATATATTTT | CASSKWFTSGNTIYF
NA | TRBJ1-4 | NA | TRBV16 | TGTGCCAGCAGCCCCGTGACAGCTAGTGAAAAACTGTTTTTT | CASSPVTASEKLFF
NA | TRBJ2-1 | NA | TRBV30 | TGTGCCTGGAGTGGGCAGGGTCAGAGCAATGAGCAGTTCTTC | CAWSGQGQSNEQFF
NA | TRBJ2-7 | TRBD1 | TRBV18 | TGTGCCAGCTCTGCCGGGGCAGGGGGTTCCTACGAGCAGTACTTC | CASSAGAGGSYEQYF
NA | TRBJ1-4 | NA | TRBV2 | TGTGCCAGCAGTGAAGCGCTCTACGGGACTAATGAAAAACTGTTTTTT | CASSEALYGTNEKLFF
NA | TRBJ1-1 | NA | TRBV18 | TGTGCCAGCTCATTCATGACAGGTCGGTCGAACACTGAAGCTTTCTTT | CASSFMTGRSNTEAFF
NA | TRBJ2-3 | NA | TRBV19 | TGTGCCAGTAGTATATTAACGGAGGGAACAGGTTTCACAGATACGCAGTATTTT | CASSILTEGTGFTDTQYF
NA | TRBJ1-2 | NA | TRBV5-6 | TGTGCCAGCAGGGGGACGGTTAACTATGGCTACACCTTC | CASRGTVNYGYTF
NA | TRBJ2-1 | NA | TRBV7-6 | TGTGCCAGCAGCCAAAGGGTTAGTGAGCAGTTCTTC | CASSQRVSEQFF
NA | TRBJ2-7 | TRBD1 | TRBV5-1 | TGCGCCAGCAGCTTGGTAGGGACAGGGGCCCCCTACGAGCAGTACTTC | CASSLVGTGAPYEQYF
NA | TRBJ1-2 | NA | TRBV5-4 | TGTGCCAGCAGCGAATGGACAATGGTAGATGGCTACACCTTC | CASSEWTMVDGYTF
NA | TRBJ1-6 | TRBD1 | TRBV10-3 | TGTGCCATCAGTGAGGGGGGACAGGGATCTTCACCCCTCCACTTT | CAISEGGQGSSPLHF
NA | TRBJ1-6 | NA | TRBV5-6 | TGTGCCAGCAGCTTGGGCCAGGGAATAGGGTATTCACCCCTCCACTTT | CASSLGQGIGYSPLHF
NA | TRBJ1-3 | NA | TRBV19 | TGTGCCAGTAGTTCTTCCGTGTCGAGCTCTGGAAACACCATATATTTT | CASSSSVSSSGNTIYF
NA | TRBJ1-1 | NA | TRBV6-5 | TGTGCCAGCAGCTCCCGGAGGAACACTGAAGCTTTCTTT | CASSSRRNTEAFF
once | TRBJ1-2 | NA | TRBV28 | TGTGCCAGCAGTTTATTGAATGGGGGCGGGTATGGCTACACCTTC | CASSLLNGGGYGYTF
NA | TRBJ1-2 | TRBD1 | TRBV5-6 | TGTGCCAGCAGCCGCCGGGACAGAGACCTCTATGGCTACACCTTC | CASSRRDRDLYGYTF
NA | TRBJ1-2 | TRBD1 | TRBV12-5 | TGTGCTAGTGGTCCCGGACAGGGGACTAACTATGGCTACACCTTC | CASGPGQGTNYGYTF
NA | TRBJ1-1 | NA | TRBV7-9 | TGTGCCAGCAGCTTCGAGGGATTGAACACTGAAGCTTTCTTT | CASSFEGLNTEAFF
NA | TRBJ2-1 | NA | TRBV5-6 | TGTGCCAGCAGCCCACCGGGACCCTTCTCCTACAATGAGCAGTTCTTC | CASSPPGPFSYNEQFF
once | TRBJ2-3 | TRBD2 | TRBV11-3 | TGTGCCAGCACCAAGTCGGCGGGGGGAAGGACAGATACGCAGTATTTT | CASTKSAGGRTDTQYF
NA | TRBJ2-3 | TRBD2 | TRBV9 | TGTGCCAGCAGCTCCAGAGAGGGACTAGCGGGAGGGGTAGATACGCAGTATTTT | CASSSREGLAGGVDTQYF
NA | TRBJ2-3 | NA | TRBV2 | TGTGCCAGCCAAGTAGGTTCGGATACGCAGTATTTT | CASQVGSDTQYF
once | TRBJ2-3 | NA | TRBV29-1 | TGCAGCGTTGACGTTAGCACAGATACGCAGTATTTT | CSVDVSTDTQYF
NA | TRBJ1-2 | NA | TRBV30 | TGTGCCTGGAGTGTCAGGGACAACTATGGCTACACCTTC | CAWSVRDNYGYTF
NA | TRBJ2-1 | NA | TRBV5-4 | TGTGCCAGCACGCGAACAGGGACCAATGAGCAGTTCTTC | CASTRTGTNEQFF
NA | TRBJ1-3 | NA | TRBV5-1 | TGCGCCAGCAGTGAAGGGGCTTCTGGAAACACCATATATTTT | CASSEGASGNTIYF
NA | TRBJ2-1 | TRBD1 | TRBV5-4 | TGTGCCAGCAGCTTGGCGGACAGGCAAACCAGCAATGAGCAGTTCTTC | CASSLADRQTSNEQFF
NA | TRBJ2-7 | TRBD1 | TRBV12-5 | TGTGCTAGTGGTTTGGCACCTGGACAGGCCTACGAGCAGTACTTC | CASGLAPGQAYEQYF
NA | TRBJ1-3 | TRBD1 | TRBV6-5 | TGTGCCAGCAGCTCCGGGACAGGGGAGGGAAACACCATATATTTT | CASSSGTGEGNTIYF
NA | TRBJ1-6 | NA | TRBV6-6 | TGTGCCAGCAGTTGGGAGTCGAATTCACCCCTCCACTTT | CASSWESNSPLHF
once | TRBJ2-2 | NA | TRBV5-3 | TGTGCCAGAAGTCCGACAGGGAACACCGGGGAGCTGTTTTTT | CARSPTGNTGELFF
NA | TRBJ2-1 | NA | TRBV2 | TGTGCCAGCACGTTTGCGTTAGAGCAGTTCTTC | CASTFALEQFF
NA | TRBJ2-3 | TRBD2 | TRBV5-1 | TGCGCCAGCAGCTTGGGTGCGGGGGATGCGCAGTATTTT | CASSLGAGDAQYF
NA | TRBJ2-3 | TRBD1 | TRBV5-3 | TGTGCCAGAAGCGATGGACAGGCGGGTAGCACAGATACGCAGTATTTT | CARSDGQAGSTDTQYF
NA | TRBJ2-7 | TRBD2 | TRBV11-3 | TGTGCCAGCAGCTTAACTGGGAGCGGGAGCTCCTACGAGCAGTACTTC | CASSLTGSGSSYEQYF
once | TRBJ2-1 | TRBD2 | TRBV5-6 | TGTGCCAGCAGCTTCAGGGTTACTAGCGGGACGTACAATGAGCAGTTCTTC | CASSFRVTSGTYNEQFF
NA | TRBJ2-7 | TRBD1 | TRBV28 | TGTGCCAGCAGTTTAACCGGACAGGGTTTACGCTCCTACGAGCAGTACTTC | CASSLTGQGLRSYEQYF
NA | TRBJ2-2 | TRBD1 | TRBV11-2 | TGTGCCAGCAGCTCCCGGGACAGGGGGCGGACCGGGGAGCTGTTTTTT | CASSSRDRGRTGELFF
NA | TRBJ2-1 | NA | TRBV19 | TGTGCCAGTAAAGGGGACAATGTCTACAATGAGCAGTTCTTC | CASKGDNVYNEQFF
NA | TRBJ1-1 | TRBD1 | TRBV25-1 | TGTGCCAGCACCTTCGGGACAGGGGCCACTGAAGCTTTCTTT | CASTFGTGATEAFF
NA | TRBJ1-1 | NA | TRBV30 | TGTGCCTGGAACCCCGGGGACCTTGAAGCTTTCTTT | CAWNPGDLEAFF
NA | TRBJ1-3 | NA | TRBV6-5 | TGTGCCAGCAGTTCCATGGACTGGACCTCTGGAAACACCATATATTTT | CASSSMDWTSGNTIYF
NA | TRBJ2-1 | TRBD2 | TRBV7-2 | TGTGCCAGCAGCTTAGTTGCCGGGACTAGCGCCTACAATGAGCAGTTCTTC | CASSLVAGTSAYNEQFF
NA | TRBJ1-6 | TRBD1 | TRBV27 | TGTGCCAGCAGTCCGCAGACAGGGAAGAATTCCTATAATTCACCCCTCCACTTT | CASSPQTGKNSYNSPLHF
once | TRBJ1-2 | NA | TRBV30 | TGTGCCTGGAGTGTCGGACGGCCGTATGGCTACACCTTC | CAWSVGRPYGYTF
NA | TRBJ2-6 | NA | TRBV2 | TGTGCCAGCAGTCTCGTATTCCTCTCTGGGGCCAACGTCCTGACTTTC | CASSLVFLSGANVLTF